The clone carrying this TCR beta chain was found a few times. The antigen is not known. One entry per CDR3 protein, called by TCRdb with MiXCR from the RT-PCR reads. The repertoire holds about 520,000 distinct CDR3 sequences, with 7.2% as singletons. The CDR3 runs 14 residues. The V end was cut by 1 base, the J end by 3 bases, with 9 bases between. From germline, CDR1 is MNHEY and CDR2 SVGEGT. The data belong to a study of response to subunit inactivated influenza vaccine. Study-wide points: It was suggested by the authors that few new T cells are recruited by each seasonal influenza vaccination.

The receptor's source is a man in his fifties or sixties who received an inactivated influenza vaccine. Sequencing was performed on PBMCs from blood, taken 23 to 25 months after vaccination. The chain joins TRBV6-2 or TRBV6-3 to TRBJ2-5, with D hard to call. The CDR3: CASSYWEGEETQYF. The CDR3 nucleotides are TGTGCCAGCAGTTACTGGGAAGGAGAAGAGACCCAGTACTTC.